The clone carrying this TCR beta chain has only a few counts. This sample was included in a study of blood T cell repertoires in COVID-19. Overall study: The study drew acute and convalescent COVID-19 samples from the United States, Italy and Spain. Sample material is recorded as cDNA or gDNA derived from T cells, B-cell-depleted T cells, or PBMCs.

The germline CDR1 and CDR2 sequences are SGHKS and YYEKEE (reference sequence). The CDR3 loop spans 16 amino acids. V lost 3 bases and J lost 9; bases outside the gene matches: 12. Original methodology: Counts of nucleated cells, estimated from reference gene primer amplification, were obtained. TCRdb's table, derived via immunoSEQ multiplex PCR, lists solely in-frame clones and lacks some. The V and J calls and clone size are taken from that table; D and trimming were inferred from the DNA. The table records 80,000 to 100,000 clones, roughly 85% of them present only once. The gene calls are TRBV5-5 and TRBJ2-1; 10 nucleotides line up with TRBD2. The source material was peripheral blood. This TCR was sampled from a human donor in a cohort sampled during active COVID-19. CDR3 residues: CASSSTLIAGGGEQFF. CDR3 DNA sequence: TGTGCCAGCAGCTCTACGCTGATAGCGGGGGGAGGTGAGCAGTTCTTC. The variable domain in full, completed from reference TRBV5-5 and TRBJ2-1, reads DAGVTQSPTHLIKTRGQQVTLRCSPISGHKSVSWYQQVLGQGPQFIFQYYEKEERGRGNFPDRFSARQFPNYSSELNVNALLLGDSALYLCASSSTLIAGGGEQFFGPGTRLTVL.